A single sample gave rise to the 22 T cell receptor beta chains below, sequenced in a study of blood T cell repertoires in COVID-19. The data were produced by immunoSEQ multiplex PCR, yet TCRdb's version contains in-frame clones alone and is incomplete. Altogether hundreds of thousands of clones are present, around 90% being singletons, with the ten largest covering 1% to 1.5%. Sequencing used peripheral blood. The receptors here all came from a man between 65 and 79 years old with acute or convalescent COVID-19.

This chain connects TRBV14 to TRBJ2-7; TRBD2 matches at 13 bases. V dropped 1 base and J dropped 4; count of bases not matched to a gene: 10. Germline CDR1 is SGHDN and CDR2 is FVKESK. The CDR3 loop spans 18 amino acids. The CDR3 sequence is CASSQGRGLAGFGYEQYF. CDR3 DNA: TGTGCCAGCAGCCAAGGACGGGGACTAGCGGGATTTGGGTACGAGCAGTACTTC.

This clone was detected once. V and J are TRBV7-3 and TRBJ2-5, with 7 bases aligning to TRBD1. Per germline, CDR1 SGHTA and CDR2 FQGTGA. With 1 base clipped from V and 3 bases from J, the junction kept 5 bases outside the gene matches. This CDR3 has 15 residues. The CDR3 DNA is TGTGCCAGCAGCTTAAGACAGGGAAGGGAAGAGACCCAGTACTTC. Its protein product is CASSLRQGREETQYF.

The J gene is TRBJ1-4, the V gene TRBV27; D unresolved. Looked up from germline, CDR1 is MNHEY and CDR2 is SMNVEV (reference sequence). V shed 0 bases and J shed 0 bases, with 5 bases lying between them. CDR3 length: 15 residues. CDR3 bases: TGTGCCAGCAGTTTATCTGTATCAACTAATGAAAAACTGTTTTTT. It codes for CASSLSVSTNEKLFF.

The chain combines TRBV18 with TRBJ1-2, with 9 nucleotides matching TRBD1. The length of the CDR3 is 16 residues. Per the germline V gene, CDR1 is KGHSH and CDR2 is LQKENI. J lost 6 bases, V lost 3 bases, and 11 bases had no gene match. CDR3 DNA sequence: TGTGCCAGCTCACCCGTACCCGGTGGGACAGGGCATGGCTACACCTTC. Translation: CASSPVPGGTGHGYTF.

The V and J genes are TRBV10-3 and TRBJ1-5; possibly TRBD1 for D (6 bases). Deletions cut 0 bases from V and 4 bases from J, with 7 bases between. This CDR3 has 14 residues. Germline V lookup: CDR1 ENHRY, CDR2 SYGVKD. The CDR3 spells CAISESQGNQPQHF. The CDR3 nucleotides are TGTGCCATCAGTGAGTCGCAGGGGAATCAGCCCCAGCATTTT.

The CDR3 DNA is TGTGCCATCAGTGATAAGGGGGCAAGCTACGAGCAGTACTTC. This encodes CAISDKGASYEQYF. This sequence joins TRBV10-3 and TRBJ2-7; TRBD1 agrees at 7 bases. CDR3 length: 14 residues. The junction had 5 bases not matched to a gene; V was cut back by 3 bases and J by 3 bases. Germline loops: CDR1 ENHRY, CDR2 SYGVKD.

The V call is TRBV10-3, the J call TRBJ2-1, with 9 bases identical to TRBD2. CDR3 length equals 13 residues. V dropped 10 bases and J dropped 6; count of bases not matched to a gene: 7. Germline values: CDR1 ENHRY, CDR2 SYGVKD. The CDR3 reads CATTETSGNEQFF. In nucleotides, the CDR3 is TGTGCCACCACGGAGACTAGCGGCAATGAGCAGTTCTTC.

This clone appeared a single time. The chain joins TRBV3-1 (or the pseudogene TRBV3-2) to TRBJ2-2; 9 bases line up with TRBD2. The CDR3 contains 14 residues. Per germline, CDR1 LGHDT and CDR2 YNNKEL (reference sequence). Unmatched junction bases numbered 3, after V lost 4 bases and J lost 6 bases. CDR3: CASSLRGGAGELFF. In DNA, the CDR3 is TGTGCCAGCAGCCTACGCGGGGGGGCCGGGGAGCTGTTTTTT.

The DNA of the CDR3 is TGTGCCAGCAGCCGGCGGGGTAGCTCCTACGAGCAGTACTTC. Translation gives CASSRRGSSYEQYF. The V call is TRBV5-6, the J call TRBJ2-7; tentative D call: TRBD2 (6 bases). The CDR3 contains 14 residues. The V end was cut by 4 bases, the J end by 0 bases, with 11 bases between. Looked up from germline, CDR1 is SGHDT and CDR2 is YYEEEE.

The V call is TRBV19, the J call TRBJ1-1, with 8 nucleotides matching TRBD1. The CDR3 extends over 18 amino acids. V lost 4 bases and J lost 1; bases outside the gene matches: 14. From germline, CDR1 is LNHDA and CDR2 SQIVND (reference sequence). CDR3 amino acids: CASSTHPRDRTENTEAFF. In nucleotides, the CDR3 is TGTGCCAGTAGTACCCACCCCCGGGACAGGACTGAGAACACTGAAGCTTTCTTT.

The chain links TRBV27 to TRBJ1-1; no reliable D call. The CDR3 covers 11 residues. The V gene's germline CDR1 is MNHEY and CDR2 SMNVEV (reference sequence). Trimming stripped 7 bases from V and 1 base from J, with 4 bases between. The CDR3 reads CASIKNTEAFF. CDR3 sequence (DNA): TGTGCCAGCATAAAGAACACTGAAGCTTTCTTT.

About this clone itself: The sample holds other DNA sequences that translate to the same CDR3. V usage is TRBV7-9 and J usage is TRBJ1-3; D unclear. The ends were cut back, 1 base at V and 4 bases at J, with 5 bases in the middle. There are 13 residues in the CDR3. CDR1 SEHNR and CDR2 FQNEAQ come from the germline V gene (reference sequence). The CDR3 region is CASSLGAGNTIYF. In DNA form, the CDR3 reads TGTGCCAGCAGCTTAGGAGCAGGAAACACCATATATTTT.

V gene TRBV25-1 combines with J gene TRBJ1-1; no firm D call. V was pared by 4 bases and J by 1 base, with 7 bases between. CDR3 length: 13 residues. The germline V gene has CDR1 MGHDK and CDR2 SYGVNS. The CDR3 DNA is TGTGCCAGCAGTGTTGGAGGGAACACTGAAGCTTTCTTT. This codes for CASSVGGNTEAFF. Based on the CDR3 plus reference TRBV25-1 and TRBJ1-1, the full variable domain is EADIYQTPRYLVIGTGKKITLECSQTMGHDKMYWYQQDPGMELHLIHYSYGVNSTEKGDLSSESTVSRIRTEHFPLTLESARPSHTSQYLCASSVGGNTEAFFGQGTRLTVV.

The chain recombines TRBV6-5 with TRBJ2-1; weak D call: TRBD2 (6 bases). V lost 6 bases to trimming and J lost 3 bases, with 12 bases between them. Germline V CDR1 and CDR2: MNHEY, SVGAGI. This CDR3 has 14 residues. The CDR3 DNA reads as TGTGCCAGCAGGGCCGGGACTGACTACAATGAGCAGTTCTTC. It codes for CASRAGTDYNEQFF.

The chain combines TRBV15 with TRBJ2-7, with 7 bases lining up with TRBD1. Per germline, CDR1 LNHNV and CDR2 YYDKDF (reference sequence). V was clipped by 4 bases and J by 3 bases; unmatched bases: 6. This CDR3 has 14 residues. As DNA, the CDR3 is TGTGCCACCAGCATAAGACAGGGTATCTACGAGCAGTACTTC. Translating gives CATSIRQGIYEQYF.

V usage is TRBV6-6 and J usage is TRBJ1-6; D is perhaps TRBD1 (5 bases). This CDR3 comprises 16 residues. The ends were cut back, 6 bases at V and 3 bases at J, with 15 bases in the middle. CDR1 is MNHNY, CDR2 SVGAGI, per germline (reference sequence). In nucleotides, the CDR3 is TGTGCCAGCAGGGGTTTCAAAGGGGACTATAATTCACCCCTCCACTTT. Protein sequence: CASRGFKGDYNSPLHF.

This clone was observed a few times. The chain employs TRBV4-3 and TRBJ2-3; 8 nucleotides match TRBD1. The J segment lost 1 base and the V segment lost 2 bases, leaving 2 bases of the junction unmatched. CDR1 LGHNA and CDR2 YSLEER come from the germline V gene. CDR3 length: 15 amino acids. The CDR3 is CASSQQDRGTDTQYF. CDR3 DNA sequence: TGCGCCAGCAGCCAACAGGACAGGGGCACAGATACGCAGTATTTT.

The chain is built from TRBV6-5 and TRBJ2-7, with D possibly matching TRBD1 (6 bases). This CDR3 spans 14 amino acids. V was trimmed by 7 bases and J by 5 bases, leaving 18 bases between them. Germline values: CDR1 MNHEY, CDR2 SVGAGI. The DNA for the CDR3 is TGTGCCAGCATGTTAGGGGGTAATGGAAACGAGCAGTACTTC. As protein: CASMLGGNGNEQYF.

The chain joins TRBV6-5 to TRBJ2-3; the D gene is possibly TRBD1 (6 bases). This CDR3 contains 15 residues. The germline CDR1 and CDR2 sequences are MNHEY and SVGAGI. V shed 5 bases and J shed 6 bases, with 18 bases lying between them. The CDR3, as DNA: TGTGCCAGCAGTCCCAGGACAGCCCGGTGGGATACGCAGTATTTT. Translating it yields CASSPRTARWDTQYF.

V and J are TRBV2 and TRBJ2-3, with 7 bases matching TRBD1. The CDR3 totals 15 residues. CDR1 is SNHLY, CDR2 FYNNEI, per germline. The junction had 11 bases not matched to a gene; V was cut back by 4 bases and J by 7 bases. CDR3 nucleotide sequence: TGTGCCAGCAGTGCTCAGGGGACAGTGAAGAATACGCAGTATTTT. This encodes CASSAQGTVKNTQYF.

V gene TRBV6-2 or TRBV6-3 combines with J gene TRBJ1-2; D possibly corresponds to TRBD1 (6 bases). Germline V gene sequence: CDR1 MNHEY, CDR2 SVGEGT. The CDR3 has 13 amino acids. V was pared by 5 bases and J by 4 bases, with 11 bases between. CDR3 nucleotide sequence: TGTGCCAGCAGTCCCGGGACAAGCTATGGCTACACCTTC. It is translated as CASSPGTSYGYTF.

The rearrangement links TRBV18 to TRBJ2-3; 8 positions match TRBD2. This CDR3 spans 17 amino acids. Germline V gene data show CDR1 as KGHSH and CDR2 as LQKENI. Trimming cost V 6 bases and J 1 base; bases outside gene matches: 12. CDR3 in DNA: TGTGCCAGCTCCCCCGGGCGGGGGGCGCCGGGCACAGATACGCAGTATTTT. Translating gives CASSPGRGAPGTDTQYF.